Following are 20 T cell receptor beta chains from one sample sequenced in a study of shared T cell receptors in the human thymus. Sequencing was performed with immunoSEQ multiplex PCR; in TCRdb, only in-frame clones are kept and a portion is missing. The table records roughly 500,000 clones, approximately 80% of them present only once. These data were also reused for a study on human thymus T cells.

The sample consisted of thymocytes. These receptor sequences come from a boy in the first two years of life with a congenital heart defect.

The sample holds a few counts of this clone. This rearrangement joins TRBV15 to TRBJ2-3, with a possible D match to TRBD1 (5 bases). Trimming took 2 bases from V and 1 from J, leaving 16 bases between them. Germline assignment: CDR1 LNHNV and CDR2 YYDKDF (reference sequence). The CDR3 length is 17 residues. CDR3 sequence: CATSRTNQGGGTDTQYF. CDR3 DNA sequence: TGTGCCACCAGCAGAACGAACCAGGGTGGGGGCACAGATACGCAGTATTTT. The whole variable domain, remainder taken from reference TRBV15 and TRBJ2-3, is DAMVIQNPRYQVTQFGKPVTLSCSQTLNHNVMYWYQQKSSQAPKLLFHYYDKDFNNEADTPDNFQSRRPNTSFCFLDIRSPGLGDTAMYLCATSRTNQGGGTDTQYFGPGTRLTVL.

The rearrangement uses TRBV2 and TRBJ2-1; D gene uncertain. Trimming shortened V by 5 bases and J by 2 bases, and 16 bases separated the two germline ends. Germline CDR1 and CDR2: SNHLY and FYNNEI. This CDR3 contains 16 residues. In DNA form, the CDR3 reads TGTGCCAGCAGTCTCCCTCGAGGTTCTACCTACAATGAGCAGTTCTTC. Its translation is CASSLPRGSTYNEQFF.

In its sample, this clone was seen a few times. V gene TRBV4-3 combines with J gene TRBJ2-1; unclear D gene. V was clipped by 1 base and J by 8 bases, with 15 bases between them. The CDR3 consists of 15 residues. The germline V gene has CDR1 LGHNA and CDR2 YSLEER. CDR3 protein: CASSQVTTQFDEQFF. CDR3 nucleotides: TGCGCCAGCAGCCAAGTAACTACGCAGTTCGATGAGCAGTTCTTC.

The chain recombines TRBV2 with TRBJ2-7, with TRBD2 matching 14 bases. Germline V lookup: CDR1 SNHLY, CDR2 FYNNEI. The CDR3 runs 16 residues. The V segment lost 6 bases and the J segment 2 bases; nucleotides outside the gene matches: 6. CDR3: CASSSRLAGGPYEQYF. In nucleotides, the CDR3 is TGTGCCAGCAGCTCCCGACTAGCGGGAGGGCCCTACGAGCAGTACTTC.

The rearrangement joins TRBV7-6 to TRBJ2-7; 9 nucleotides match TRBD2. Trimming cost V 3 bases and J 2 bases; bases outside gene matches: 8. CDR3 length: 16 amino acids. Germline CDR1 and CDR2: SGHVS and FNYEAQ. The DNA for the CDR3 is TGTGCCAGCAGCTTGGGTCGACTAGCGGACCCCTACGAGCAGTACTTC. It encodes CASSLGRLADPYEQYF.

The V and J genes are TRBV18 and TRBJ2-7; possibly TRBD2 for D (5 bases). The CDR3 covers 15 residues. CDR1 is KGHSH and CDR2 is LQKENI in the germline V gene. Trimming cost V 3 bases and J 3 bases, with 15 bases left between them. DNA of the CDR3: TGTGCCAGCTCACCCCCGTTAGGAGGCGGCTACGAGCAGTACTTC. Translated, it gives CASSPPLGGGYEQYF. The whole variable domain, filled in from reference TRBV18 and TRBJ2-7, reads NAGVMQNPRHLVRRRGQEARLRCSPMKGHSHVYWYRQLPEEGLKFMVYLQKENIIDESGMPKERFSAEFPKEGPSILRIQQVVRGDSAAYFCASSPPLGGGYEQYFGPGTRLTVT.

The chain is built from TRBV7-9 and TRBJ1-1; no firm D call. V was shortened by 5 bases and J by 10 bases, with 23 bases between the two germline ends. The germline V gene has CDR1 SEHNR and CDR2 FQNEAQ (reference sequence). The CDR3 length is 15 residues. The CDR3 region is CASSVTQFPYVGAFF. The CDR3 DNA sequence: TGTGCCAGCAGCGTCACACAGTTCCCCTACGTCGGAGCTTTCTTT.

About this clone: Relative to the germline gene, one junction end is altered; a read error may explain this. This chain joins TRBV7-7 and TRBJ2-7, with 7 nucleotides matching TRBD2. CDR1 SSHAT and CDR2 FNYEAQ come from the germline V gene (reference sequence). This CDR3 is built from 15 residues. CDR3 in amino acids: CASSLPAGVNYEQYF. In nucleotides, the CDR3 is TGTGCTAGCAGCTTACCGGCGGGAGTAAACTACGAGCAGTACTTC. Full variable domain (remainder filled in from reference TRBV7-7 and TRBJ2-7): GAGVSQSPRYKVTKRGQDVTLRCDPISSHATLYWYQQALGQGPEFLTYFNYEAQPDKSGLPSDRFSAERPEGSISTLTIQRTEQRDSAMYRCASSLPAGVNYEQYFGPGTRLTVT.

The CDR3 protein is CASTRRLVRGETQYF. In nucleotides, the CDR3 is TGTGCCAGCACCCGCCGACTAGTACGGGGGGAGACCCAGTACTTC. The chain employs TRBV27 and TRBJ2-5, with a possible D match to TRBD2 (6 bases). V lost 7 bases, J lost 5 bases, and 20 bases lay in between. The CDR3 contains 15 residues. CDR1 and CDR2 (germline): MNHEY, SMNVEV (reference sequence).

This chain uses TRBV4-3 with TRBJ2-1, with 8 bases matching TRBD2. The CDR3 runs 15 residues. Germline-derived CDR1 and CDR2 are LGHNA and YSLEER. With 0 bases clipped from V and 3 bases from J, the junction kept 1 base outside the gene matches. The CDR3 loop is CASSQDSGNYNEQFF. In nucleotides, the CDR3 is TGCGCCAGCAGCCAAGATAGCGGGAACTACAATGAGCAGTTCTTC.

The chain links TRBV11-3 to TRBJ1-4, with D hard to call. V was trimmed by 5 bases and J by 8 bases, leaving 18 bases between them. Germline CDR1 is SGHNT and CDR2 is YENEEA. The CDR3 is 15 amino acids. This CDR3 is CASSLKVGFREKLFF. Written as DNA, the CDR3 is TGTGCCAGCAGCCTCAAGGTCGGGTTTCGGGAAAAACTGTTTTTT.

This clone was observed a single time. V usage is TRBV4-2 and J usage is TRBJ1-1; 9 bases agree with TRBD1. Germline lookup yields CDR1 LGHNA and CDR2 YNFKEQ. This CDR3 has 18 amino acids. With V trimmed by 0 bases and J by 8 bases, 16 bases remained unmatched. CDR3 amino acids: CASSQDGDRAGDWAEAFF. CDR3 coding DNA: TGTGCCAGCAGCCAAGATGGGGACAGGGCTGGAGATTGGGCCGAAGCTTTCTTT.

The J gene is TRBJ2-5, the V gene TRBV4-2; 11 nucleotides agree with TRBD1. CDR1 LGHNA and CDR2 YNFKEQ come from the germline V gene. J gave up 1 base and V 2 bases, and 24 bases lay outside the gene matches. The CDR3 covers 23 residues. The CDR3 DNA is TGTGCCAGCAGCCAATCCTCGGACAGGGGGCGTGCGGGAGGGCCGAATTTCCAAGAGACCCAGTACTTC. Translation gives CASSQSSDRGRAGGPNFQETQYF.

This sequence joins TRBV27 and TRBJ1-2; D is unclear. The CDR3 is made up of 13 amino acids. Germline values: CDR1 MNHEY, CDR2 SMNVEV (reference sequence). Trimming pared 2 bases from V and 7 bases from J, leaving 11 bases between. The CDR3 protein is CASSLSQEAGYTF. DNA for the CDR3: TGTGCCAGCAGTTTAAGTCAGGAGGCTGGCTACACCTTC.

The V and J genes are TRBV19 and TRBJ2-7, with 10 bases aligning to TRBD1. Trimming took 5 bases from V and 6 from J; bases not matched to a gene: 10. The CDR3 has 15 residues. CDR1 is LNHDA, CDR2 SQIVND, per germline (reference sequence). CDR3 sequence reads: CASSVRPGQGCEQYF. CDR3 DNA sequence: TGTGCCAGTAGTGTCCGGCCGGGACAGGGGTGCGAGCAGTACTTC.

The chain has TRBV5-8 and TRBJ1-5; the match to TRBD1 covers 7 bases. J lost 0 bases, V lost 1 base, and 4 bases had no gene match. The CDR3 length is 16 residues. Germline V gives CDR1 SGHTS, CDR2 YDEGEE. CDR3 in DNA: TGTGCCAGCAGCTTGCTCGGGACAGATAGCAATCAGCCCCAGCATTTT. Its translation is CASSLLGTDSNQPQHF. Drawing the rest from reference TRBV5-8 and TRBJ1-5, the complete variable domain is EAGVTQSPTHLIKTRGQQATLRCSPISGHTSVYWYQQALGLGLQFLLWYDEGEERNRGNFPPRFSGRQFPNYSSELNVNALELEDSALYLCASSLLGTDSNQPQHFGDGTRLSIL.

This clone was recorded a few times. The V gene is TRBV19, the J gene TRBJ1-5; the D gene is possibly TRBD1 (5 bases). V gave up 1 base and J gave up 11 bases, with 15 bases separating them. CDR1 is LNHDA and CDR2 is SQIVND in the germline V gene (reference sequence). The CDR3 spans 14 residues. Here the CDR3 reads CASSIVFGGSTQHF. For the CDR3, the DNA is TGTGCCAGTAGTATAGTGTTTGGGGGGAGCACCCAGCATTTT.

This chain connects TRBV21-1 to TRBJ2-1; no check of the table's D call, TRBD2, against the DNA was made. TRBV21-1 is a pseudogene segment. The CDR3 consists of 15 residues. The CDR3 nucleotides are TGTGCCAGCAGCAAACCAAGGGAGACGTACCCCTTGGAGTTCTTC. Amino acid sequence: CASSKPRETYPLEFF.

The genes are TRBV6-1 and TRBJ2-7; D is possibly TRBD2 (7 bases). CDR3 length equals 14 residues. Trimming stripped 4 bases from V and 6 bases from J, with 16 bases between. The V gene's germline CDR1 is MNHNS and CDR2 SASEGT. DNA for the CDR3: TGTGCCAGCAGTGTAACAGGGAGGGAACGCGAGCAGTACTTC. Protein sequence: CASSVTGREREQYF.

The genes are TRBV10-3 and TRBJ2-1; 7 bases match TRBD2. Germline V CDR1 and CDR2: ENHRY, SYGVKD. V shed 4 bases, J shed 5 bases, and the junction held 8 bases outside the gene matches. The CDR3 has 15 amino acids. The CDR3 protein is CAISVGRDRDNEQFF. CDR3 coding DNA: TGTGCCATCAGTGTAGGGAGGGACCGAGACAATGAGCAGTTCTTC.